This paragraph reports one T cell receptor (beta chain). This sample was included in a study of T cell changes during pregnancy in multiple sclerosis. V trimming: 1 base; J trimming: 3 bases; junction bases outside the gene matches: 2. This CDR3 has 16 residues. Germline V lookup: CDR1 SGHAT, CDR2 FQDESV (reference sequence). The table came from immunoSEQ multiplex PCR; TCRdb's copy has only in-frame clones and leaves some out. The sample includes 45,000 to 55,000 clones, over 90% of them seen just once. Material: peripheral blood, obtained after pregnancy. This chain links TRBV11-1 with TRBJ2-5; 13 bases are a match to TRBD2. The receptor was isolated from a female donor with multiple sclerosis, enrolled in a pregnancy study. This chain's CDR3 is CASSLDGLAGEETQYF. DNA for the CDR3: TGTGCCAGCAGCTTAGACGGACTAGCGGGGGAAGAGACCCAGTACTTC.